This is a list of T cell receptor beta chains from one sample in a study of OX40 agonist ivuxolimab in advanced cancers. The repertoire was sequenced with immunoSEQ multiplex PCR; TCRdb's copy has only in-frame clones and lacks some. The sample yields roughly 80,000 clones, 85% seen once. The sample here was CD4+ or CD8+ T cells sorted from blood, taken in a trial of the OX40 agonist ivuxolimab. These receptors all come from an adult with an advanced solid tumor such as melanoma, head and neck, liver or kidney cancer. Both conserved end residues are part of each CDR3. D genes are given only for firm matches. The size entry is marked missing in some rows and otherwise reads once, few, many or a size class.

j_call: TRBJ1-5; clone_size: NA; d_call: NA; v_call: TRBV28; cdr3_aa: CASSLGRGSNQPQHF; cdr3_nt: TGTGCCAGCAGTTTAGGTAGGGGGAGCAATCAGCCCCAGCATTTT
j_call: TRBJ1-2; clone_size: NA; d_call: NA; v_call: TRBV4-1; cdr3_aa: CASSQGEFNYGYTF; cdr3_nt: TGCGCCAGCAGCCAAGGCGAGTTTAACTATGGCTACACCTTC
j_call: TRBJ2-1; clone_size: NA; d_call: TRBD2; v_call: TRBV19; cdr3_aa: CASSRTSAEQFF; cdr3_nt: TGTGCCAGTAGCCGGACTAGCGCTGAGCAGTTCTTC
j_call: TRBJ2-2; clone_size: NA; d_call: NA; v_call: TRBV9; cdr3_aa: CASSPRPTGELFF; cdr3_nt: TGTGCCAGCAGCCCCCGACCGACCGGGGAGCTGTTTTTT
j_call: TRBJ2-5; clone_size: NA; d_call: NA; v_call: TRBV5-1; cdr3_aa: CASSWPVSGQETQYF; cdr3_nt: TGCGCCAGCAGCTGGCCTGTGAGCGGACAAGAGACCCAGTACTTC
j_call: TRBJ1-5; clone_size: NA; d_call: NA; v_call: TRBV21-1; cdr3_aa: CASSKVPGSYSNQPQHF; cdr3_nt: TGTGCCAGCAGCAAAGTTCCAGGTTCTTATAGCAATCAGCCCCAGCATTTT
j_call: TRBJ2-2; clone_size: once; d_call: NA; v_call: TRBV11-3; cdr3_aa: CASSAGTLNTGELFF; cdr3_nt: TGTGCCAGCAGCGCCGGGACCTTGAACACCGGGGAGCTGTTTTTT
j_call: TRBJ2-1; clone_size: NA; d_call: TRBD1; v_call: TRBV7-8; cdr3_aa: CASSPGQSYNEQFF; cdr3_nt: TGTGCCAGCAGCCCGGGACAGAGCTACAATGAGCAGTTCTTC
j_call: TRBJ1-1; clone_size: few; d_call: TRBD1; v_call: TRBV7-2; cdr3_aa: CASSRDRANTEAFF; cdr3_nt: TGTGCCAGCAGCCGCGACAGGGCTAACACTGAAGCTTTCTTT
j_call: TRBJ2-7; clone_size: NA; d_call: NA; v_call: TRBV16; cdr3_aa: CASSQSTGPIYEQYF; cdr3_nt: TGTGCCAGCAGCCAATCGACAGGTCCCATCTACGAGCAGTACTTC
j_call: TRBJ2-5; clone_size: NA; d_call: NA; v_call: TRBV19; cdr3_aa: CASSSGPVQETQYF; cdr3_nt: TGTGCCAGTAGTTCCGGGCCCGTCCAAGAGACCCAGTACTTC
j_call: TRBJ2-4; clone_size: NA; d_call: TRBD2; v_call: TRBV28; cdr3_aa: CASSSLAGAKNIQYF; cdr3_nt: TGTGCCAGCAGTTCCTTAGCGGGAGCCAAAAACATTCAGTACTTC
j_call: TRBJ2-3; clone_size: NA; d_call: NA; v_call: TRBV5-4; cdr3_aa: CASSLERGGNADTQYF; cdr3_nt: TGTGCCAGCAGCTTGGAAAGAGGGGGGAATGCAGATACGCAGTATTTT
j_call: TRBJ1-1; clone_size: NA; d_call: NA; v_call: TRBV7-2; cdr3_aa: CASTWGNTEAFF; cdr3_nt: TGTGCCAGCACATGGGGGAACACTGAAGCTTTCTTT
j_call: TRBJ1-2; clone_size: NA; d_call: TRBD1; v_call: TRBV28; cdr3_aa: CASSGTGTFNYGYTF; cdr3_nt: TGTGCCAGCAGTGGGACAGGGACATTTAACTATGGCTACACCTTC
j_call: TRBJ1-4; clone_size: once; d_call: TRBD1; v_call: TRBV15; cdr3_aa: CATSSDRGFNEKLFF; cdr3_nt: TGTGCCACCAGCTCCGACAGGGGGTTTAATGAAAAACTGTTTTTT
j_call: TRBJ2-3; clone_size: NA; d_call: NA; v_call: TRBV7-2; cdr3_aa: CASSLGALSSGGDTQYF; cdr3_nt: TGTGCCAGCAGCTTAGGGGCCTTGAGTAGCGGTGGGGATACGCAGTATTTT
j_call: TRBJ2-4; clone_size: NA; d_call: TRBD2; v_call: TRBV7-9; cdr3_aa: CASSLALETSGTKNIQYF; cdr3_nt: TGTGCCAGCAGCTTAGCGCTAGAGACTAGCGGGACTAAAAACATTCAGTACTTC
j_call: TRBJ1-2; clone_size: NA; d_call: NA; v_call: TRBV27; cdr3_aa: CASSLTEGGYGYTF; cdr3_nt: TGTGCCAGCAGTTTAACTGAGGGGGGTTATGGCTACACCTTC
j_call: TRBJ2-7; clone_size: once; d_call: TRBD1; v_call: TRBV5-1; cdr3_aa: CASTPYDRAPTINSYEQYF; cdr3_nt: TGCGCCAGCACCCCCTATGACAGGGCTCCCACTATAAACTCCTACGAGCAGTACTTC
j_call: TRBJ1-4; clone_size: NA; d_call: NA; v_call: TRBV19; cdr3_aa: CASRALDPTNEKLFF; cdr3_nt: TGTGCCAGTAGGGCCCTAGATCCAACTAATGAAAAACTGTTTTTT
j_call: TRBJ1-4; clone_size: NA; d_call: NA; v_call: TRBV18; cdr3_aa: CASSQQQSIEKLFF; cdr3_nt: TGTGCCAGCTCCCAACAGCAGAGTATTGAAAAACTGTTTTTT
j_call: TRBJ2-7; clone_size: once; d_call: NA; v_call: TRBV5-1; cdr3_aa: CASSLADRSYEQYF; cdr3_nt: TGCGCCAGCAGCTTGGCGGACCGAAGCTACGAGCAGTACTTC